This entry features one T cell receptor beta chain sequence. This clone was counted at least ten times. This clone's antigen is unknown. There are no base qualities to consult, and no much larger clone falls within one base. V loses 0 bases at its end and J loses 4 bases; junction bases beyond the gene matches: 6. The CDR1 and CDR2 encoded by the germline V gene are SGDLS and YYNGEE. From the cysteine up to the phenylalanine, the CDR3 has a length of 15 residues. The sequence is cut down to CDR3 DNA, 45 bases in frame from base 1. TCR CDR3 regions were amplified from genomic DNA by multiplex PCR using the deep immunoSEQ assay. For each cell subset, the extracted genomic DNA was distributed evenly across all wells of several immunoSEQ 96-well plates, and each plate served as one replicate. For unsorted PBMC, approximately 0.3 ug of genomic DNA, equivalent to around 30,000 T cell genomes, went into each replicate PCR. Unsorted PBMC genomic DNA was sequenced across ten immunoSEQ deep assay plates. The purified libraries were quantified using a Qubit 3.0 fluorometer, sized with a Bioanalyzer 2100, and then quantified again using the KAPA Library Quantification kit. A separate single-read 150-cycle Illumina NextSeq 550 flow cell was used to sequence each immunoSEQ 96-well plate. As for how the authors treated the data: Because only junctional sequences without quality scores were contained in the immunoSEQ output, filtering matching that applied to full-length reads could not be performed. Sequences were annotated with PyIR, a Python wrapper for IgBLAST v1.9, using IMGT germline references to assign V/J genes and CDR3. Any read was removed if the V/J assignment was weak (E-value above 1e-6), the CDR3 was missing, or the read contained stop codons, out-of-frame junctions, or ambiguous translated residues. V3J clonotypes were defined as sequences sharing the same inferred V gene, J gene, and CDR3 amino acid sequence. The percentage overlap between two repertoires was calculated by dividing the number of shared unique clonotypes by the size of the smaller repertoire. Richness of each repertoire was evaluated using RTK rarefaction, the Chao1 estimator, and Recon v2.1 estimates of unobserved clonotypes. Drawn from immuneACCESS, this table holds only the in-frame rearrangements with V and J called that TCRdb kept. Clones are partly lost; checked studies trace under half to an unresolved V gene and leave the rest unexplained. V, J and clone size derive from that table, while D and trimming were established from the DNA sequence. The sample table shows about 470,000 clones, and roughly 77% are seen once. The ten most abundant clones make up roughly an eighth of the sample.

Donors were healthy HIV-negative adults with no recently reported acute infections or vaccinations. Every donor was a Caucasian adult residing in Nashville, Tennessee, USA. For unsorted samples, around 90 million PBMCs were counted, and genomic DNA was extracted using the QIAamp DNA Blood Mini kit. Blood was collected by leukapheresis, and PBMCs were isolated by Ficoll-Histopaque density gradient centrifugation and then cryopreserved in liquid nitrogen vapor phase. This record belongs to a study of shared clonotypes between healthy human individuals (dated by TCRdb to 2020 to 2021). A note on the overall study: A couple of women and a few men aged 18 to 49 years were included in the cohort. To estimate repertoire size and how much clonotype sharing occurs between individuals, the study deeply sequenced the blood TCR repertoires of five or six healthy adults. Leukapheresis yielded between about 0.9 and 9.5 billion PBMCs per donor. Different laboratories and diverse techniques were used to prepare libraries and sequence TCR repertoires, to increase sequencing depth and limit assay-specific biases.

The full study reports these points: Pairwise subsampling led to the expectation that sequencing depth would affect the degree of clonotype sharing among donors. Because the study included only a small number of donors, the genetic and exposure-history diversity represented was limited. Only blood was sampled, and tissue TCR repertoires likely differ from those in blood.

This chain is built from TRBV9 and TRBJ2-7, and TRBD2 aligns with 8 junction nucleotides. This receptor was taken from a middle-aged woman in good health. Some clones in this sample may be carry-over from other donors' samples. Specimen: PBMCs. The encoded CDR3 is CASSVVWGLGYEQYF. DNA sequence: TGTGCCAGCAGCGTAGTTTGGGGACTAGGGTACGAGCAGTACTTC.